One sample yielded the 7 T cell receptor beta chains listed below, sequenced in a study of blood T cell repertoires in COVID-19 (dated by TCRdb to the early 2020s). Receptors were amplified or captured by the immunoSEQ multiplex PCR assay. TCRdb limited this immuneACCESS table to in-frame rearrangements with V and J called. A share of clones is missing; checked studies link under half to unresolved V genes, and the rest is unexplained. The sample table records under 350,000 clones; 70% to 90% of these occur just once. Around 4.2% of the sample is in the top ten clones. The sample taken for sequencing was PBMCs or T cells enriched from blood (not recorded which). Receptor source: a woman aged 40 to 55 with acute COVID-19.

This clone is a singleton in its sample. The genes are TRBV7-2 and TRBJ2-1; TRBD2 matches 16 bases. Germline lookup yields CDR1 SGHTA and CDR2 FQGNSA. The CDR3 sequence is 17 residues long. V was clipped by 0 bases and J by 8 bases; unmatched bases: 4. The CDR3 loop reads CASSLAGLAGGKDEQFF. CDR3 sequence (DNA): TGTGCCAGCAGCTTAGCGGGACTAGCGGGAGGGAAGGATGAGCAGTTCTTC.

This rearrangement joins TRBV7-8 to TRBJ2-7; TRBD2 agrees at 13 bases. CDR3 length: 17 residues. Trimming at V came to 2 bases and at J to 0 bases, leaving 4 bases not matched to a gene. Germline values: CDR1 SGHVS, CDR2 FQNEAQ. The CDR3 loop is CASSLRTSGSVSYEQYF. CDR3 nucleotides: TGTGCCAGCAGCTTAAGGACTAGCGGGAGTGTCTCCTACGAGCAGTACTTC.

V gene TRBV6-2 or TRBV6-3 combines with J gene TRBJ1-1; D is unclear. V lost 3 bases and J 6 bases, leaving 8 bases between the germline ends. CDR3 size: 12 residues. Germline V lookup: CDR1 MNHEY, CDR2 SVGEGT. The CDR3 DNA is TGTGCCAGCAGTTATAATTTCGCTGAAGCTTTCTTT. It codes for CASSYNFAEAFF.

The V gene is TRBV24-1, the J gene TRBJ2-1; 14 nucleotides line up with TRBD2. Per the germline V gene, CDR1 is KGHDR and CDR2 is SFDVKD. The CDR3 is made up of 16 amino acids. Germline trimming cut 3 bases from V and 10 bases from J; bases unmatched to any gene: 7. CDR3 nucleotides: TGTGCCACCAGTGATACGGGACTAGCGGGAGCAAGGGAGCAGTTCTTC. It encodes CATSDTGLAGAREQFF.

This sequence joins TRBV27 and TRBJ2-2; maybe TRBD1 (5 bases). With 1 base removed from V and 0 bases from J, the gap between germline ends came to 18 bases. The CDR3 consists of 19 residues. Germline lookup yields CDR1 MNHEY and CDR2 SMNVEV (reference sequence). The DNA for the CDR3 is TGTGCCAGCAGTTTATTGGGTGGCTGGGGCAAACCGAACACCGGGGAGCTGTTTTTT. Its translation: CASSLLGGWGKPNTGELFF.

This clone was detected once. This chain uses TRBV2 with TRBJ2-1; D perhaps matches TRBD1 (6 bases). Trimming shortened V by 5 bases and J by 6 bases, and 20 bases separated the two germline ends. Germline CDR1 and CDR2: SNHLY and FYNNEI. CDR3 length equals 16 residues. This CDR3 reads CASSRIQGPPLNEQFF. The CDR3, as DNA: TGTGCCAGCAGTAGAATTCAGGGGCCTCCTCTCAATGAGCAGTTCTTC.

The genes are TRBV5-1 and TRBJ1-2; 7 bases fit TRBD1. V was pared by 7 bases and J by 7 bases, with 10 bases of the junction left unmatched. CDR1 and CDR2 from the germline V gene are SGHRS and YFSETQ. The CDR3 covers 13 residues. The CDR3 DNA reads TGCGCCAGCCGAAGACAGGGAAGGCCTGGCTACACCTTC. Translated, it gives CASRRQGRPGYTF.